In its sample, the clone carrying this T cell receptor beta chain was seen many times. The data stem from a study of T cells in Graves' hyperthyroidism and ophthalmopathy. Authors of the study amplified TCR beta CDR3 regions from RNA transcripts. In the first-round RT-PCR of the TCR CDR3, the HTBI primer set was used. TCRdb fed the multiplex PCR reads into MiXCR, producing one record per CDR3 protein. The table includes around 690,000 distinct CDR3 sequences, around 15% detected once. The TCR was taken from a man aged 50 to 59 with Graves' hyperthyroidism. The material sequenced was blood.

The CDR3 sequence: CASSQTPGTGHGYTF. The CDR3 nucleotides read TGTGCCAGCAGCCAAACTCCCGGGACAGGGCATGGCTACACCTTC. This rearrangement joins TRBV3-1 to TRBJ1-2; TRBD1 agrees at 9 bases. CDR3 length equals 15 residues. Germline trimming cut 2 bases from V and 6 bases from J; bases unmatched to any gene: 7. Germline V gene data show CDR1 as LGHDT and CDR2 as YNNKEL (reference sequence).